This record looks at one T cell receptor beta chain sequence and its context. The naive CD8 population came from CD45RO-negative cells selected for CCR7, without terminally differentiated effector memory CD45RA+ cells. Each sample came from a Caucasian adult donor living in Nashville, Tennessee. CDR3 size: 14 residues. The germline V and J ends were trimmed by 2 bases and 1 base, with 5 bases remaining between them. Germline CDR1 MNHEY, CDR2 SMNVEV (reference sequence). This entry is derived from a study of shared clonotypes between healthy human individuals. Assay runs were performed at deep level. The table came from immunoSEQ multiplex PCR; TCRdb's copy has only in-frame clones and leaves some out. Of roughly 570,000 clones listed, about 98% are singletons.

What was sequenced was naive CD8+ T cells sorted from blood. This sequence was found in a man aged 25-45 years in good health. The chain combines TRBV27 with TRBJ1-4; D ambiguous. This CDR3 is CASSLGLTNEKLFF. In nucleotides, the CDR3 is TGTGCCAGCAGTTTAGGCCTAACTAATGAAAAACTGTTTTTT.